The entry below describes one TCR beta chain. Its specificity is unknown. This specimen belongs to a study of blood T cells in healthy people across ages. Study conclusions and caveats: Estimated diversity across one million T cells was deemed an underestimate.

V dropped 0 bases and J dropped 4; count of bases not matched to a gene: 12. Germline V gene sequence: CDR1 SGHDT, CDR2 YYEEEE. The CDR3 contains 18 residues. With a J-beta primer mix and a sample-barcoded 5' primer, a second PCR ran about 7 to 12 cycles. TCRdb called the 5' RACE reads again in MiXCR, with one record for every CDR3 protein. In the table there are approximately 900,000 distinct CDR3 sequences, 48% of which are singletons. The TCR comes from a man between 25 and 39 years old in good health. The sample taken for sequencing was blood. The rearrangement links TRBV5-6 to TRBJ1-2; 10 positions agree with TRBD1. CDR3 nucleotides: TGTGCCAGCAGCTTGGACGGGTCGGACAGGGGGGTCGCCTATGGCTACACCTTC. Its translation is CASSLDGSDRGVAYGYTF.